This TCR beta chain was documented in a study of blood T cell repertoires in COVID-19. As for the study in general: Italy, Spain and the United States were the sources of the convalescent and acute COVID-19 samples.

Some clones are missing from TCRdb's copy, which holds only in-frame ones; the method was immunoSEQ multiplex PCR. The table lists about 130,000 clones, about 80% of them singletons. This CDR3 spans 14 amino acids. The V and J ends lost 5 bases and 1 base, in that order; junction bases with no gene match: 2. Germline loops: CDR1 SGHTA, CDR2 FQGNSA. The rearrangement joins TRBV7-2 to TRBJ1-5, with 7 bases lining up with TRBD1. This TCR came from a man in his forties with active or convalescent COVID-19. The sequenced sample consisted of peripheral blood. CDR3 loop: CASSAQGSNQPQHF. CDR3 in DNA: TGTGCCAGCAGCGCACAGGGGAGCAATCAGCCCCAGCATTTT.